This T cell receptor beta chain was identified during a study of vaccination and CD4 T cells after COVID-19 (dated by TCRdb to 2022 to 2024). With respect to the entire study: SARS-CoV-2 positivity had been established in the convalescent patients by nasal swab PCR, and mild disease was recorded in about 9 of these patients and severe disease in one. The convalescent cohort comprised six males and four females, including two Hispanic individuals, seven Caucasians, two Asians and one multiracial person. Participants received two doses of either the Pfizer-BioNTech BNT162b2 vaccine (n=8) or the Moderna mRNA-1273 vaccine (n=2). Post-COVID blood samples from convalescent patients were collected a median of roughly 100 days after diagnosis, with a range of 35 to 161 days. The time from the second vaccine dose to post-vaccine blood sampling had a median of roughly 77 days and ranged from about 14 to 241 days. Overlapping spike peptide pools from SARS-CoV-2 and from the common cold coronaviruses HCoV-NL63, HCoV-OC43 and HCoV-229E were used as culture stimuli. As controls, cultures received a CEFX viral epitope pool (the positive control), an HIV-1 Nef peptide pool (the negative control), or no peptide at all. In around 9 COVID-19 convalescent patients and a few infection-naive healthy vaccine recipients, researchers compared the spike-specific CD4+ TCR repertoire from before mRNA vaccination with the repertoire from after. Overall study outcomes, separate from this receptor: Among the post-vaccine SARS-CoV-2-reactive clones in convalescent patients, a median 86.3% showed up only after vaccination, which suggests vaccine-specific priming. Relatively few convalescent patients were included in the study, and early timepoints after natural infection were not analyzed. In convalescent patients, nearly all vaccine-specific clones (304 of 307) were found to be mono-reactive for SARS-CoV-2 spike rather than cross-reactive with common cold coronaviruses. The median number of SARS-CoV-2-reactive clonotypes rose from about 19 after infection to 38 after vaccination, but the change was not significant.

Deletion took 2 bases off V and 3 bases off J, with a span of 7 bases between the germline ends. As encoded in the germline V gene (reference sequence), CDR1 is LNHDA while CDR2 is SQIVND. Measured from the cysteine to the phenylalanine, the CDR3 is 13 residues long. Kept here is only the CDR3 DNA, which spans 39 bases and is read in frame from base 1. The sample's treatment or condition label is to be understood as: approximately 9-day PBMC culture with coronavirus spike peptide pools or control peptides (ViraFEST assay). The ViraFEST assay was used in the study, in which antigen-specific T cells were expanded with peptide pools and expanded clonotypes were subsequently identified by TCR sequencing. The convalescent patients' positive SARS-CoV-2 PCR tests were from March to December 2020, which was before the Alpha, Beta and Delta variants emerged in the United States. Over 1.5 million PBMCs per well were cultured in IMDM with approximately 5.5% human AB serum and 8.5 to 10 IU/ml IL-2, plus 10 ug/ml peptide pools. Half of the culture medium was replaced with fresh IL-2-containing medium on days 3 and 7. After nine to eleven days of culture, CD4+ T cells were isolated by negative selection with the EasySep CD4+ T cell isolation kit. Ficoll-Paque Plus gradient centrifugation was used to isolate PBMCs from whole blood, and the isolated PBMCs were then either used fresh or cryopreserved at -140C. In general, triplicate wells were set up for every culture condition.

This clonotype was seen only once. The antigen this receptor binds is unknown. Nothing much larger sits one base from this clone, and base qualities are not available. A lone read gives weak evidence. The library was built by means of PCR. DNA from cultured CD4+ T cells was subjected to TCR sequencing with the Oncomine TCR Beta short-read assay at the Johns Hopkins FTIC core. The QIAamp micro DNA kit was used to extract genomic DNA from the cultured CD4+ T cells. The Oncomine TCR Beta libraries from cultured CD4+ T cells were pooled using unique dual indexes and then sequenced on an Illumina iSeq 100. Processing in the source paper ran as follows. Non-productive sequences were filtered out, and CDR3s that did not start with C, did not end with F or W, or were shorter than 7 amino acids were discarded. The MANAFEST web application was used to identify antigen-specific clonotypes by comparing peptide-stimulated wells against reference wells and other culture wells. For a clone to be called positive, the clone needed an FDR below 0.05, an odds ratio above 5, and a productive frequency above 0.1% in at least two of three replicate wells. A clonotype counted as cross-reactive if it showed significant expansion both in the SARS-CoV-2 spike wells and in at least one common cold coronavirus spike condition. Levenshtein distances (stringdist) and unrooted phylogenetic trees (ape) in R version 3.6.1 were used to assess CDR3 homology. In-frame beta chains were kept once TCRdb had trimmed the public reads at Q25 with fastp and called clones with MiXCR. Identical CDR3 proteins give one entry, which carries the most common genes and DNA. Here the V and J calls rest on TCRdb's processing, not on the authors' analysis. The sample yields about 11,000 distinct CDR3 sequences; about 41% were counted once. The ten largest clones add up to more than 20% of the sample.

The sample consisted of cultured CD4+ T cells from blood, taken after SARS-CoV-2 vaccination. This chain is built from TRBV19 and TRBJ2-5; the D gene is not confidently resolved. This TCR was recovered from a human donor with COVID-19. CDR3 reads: CASSINWKETQYF. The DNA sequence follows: TGTGCCAGTAGTATAAATTGGAAAGAGACCCAGTACTTC.